The present TCR beta chain was sequenced within a study of T cell responses to AZD1222 COVID-19 vaccine. CDR1 is ENHRY, CDR2 SYGVKD, per germline. The ends lost 4 bases at V and 5 bases at J; junction bases unmatched: 6. The CDR3 is 14 amino acids. Concerning this clone itself: The antigen is not known.

This table comes from immunoSEQ multiplex PCR, and its TCRdb copy is limited to in-frame clones, with some not included. The sample records 55,000 to 65,000 clones, around 80% being singletons. Study findings and constraints: Seropositivity was recorded at baseline in only 5 or 6 AZD1222 recipients. CD4 TCRs linked to vaccination spanned spike, dominating at 160-218 and 743-854.

Sample: peripheral blood, taken 28 days after the second AZD1222 dose. J is TRBJ2-3 and V is TRBV10-3, with 7 bases fitting TRBD2. The receptor's source is an adult who received the AZD1222 COVID-19 vaccine. CDR3 coding DNA: TGTGCCATCAGTGGCGGGAGAAGGGGAGATACGCAGTATTTT. This sequence encodes CAISGGRRGDTQYF.